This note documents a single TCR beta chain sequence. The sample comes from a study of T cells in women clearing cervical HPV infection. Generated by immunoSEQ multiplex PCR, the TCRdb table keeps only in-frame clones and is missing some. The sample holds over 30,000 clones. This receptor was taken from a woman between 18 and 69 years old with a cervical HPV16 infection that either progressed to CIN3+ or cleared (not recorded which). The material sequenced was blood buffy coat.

Here the CDR3 reads CASSSGTSGGHTDTQYF. Incomplete CDR3 DNA: TGCGCCAGCAGCTCTGGGACTAGCGGGGGGCACACAGATACG. The rearrangement uses TRBV5-1 and TRBJ2-3, with TRBD2 identical over 15 bases. The read falls 3 residues short of the CDR3 end, and the missing part is taken from the germline J gene. Germline assignment: CDR1 SGHRS and CDR2 YFSETQ. This CDR3 is 17 amino acids long. J gave up 2 bases and V 3 bases, and 4 bases lay outside the gene matches.